Each of the 32 T cell receptor beta chains below was sequenced from the same sample in a study of neoadjuvant nivolumab and ipilimumab in lung cancer. Sequencing was performed with immunoSEQ multiplex PCR; in TCRdb, only in-frame clones are kept and a portion is missing. The sample has roughly 13,000 clones, approximately 95% seen once. The sample consisted of peripheral blood, taken after neoadjuvant nivolumab, alone or with ipilimumab, at or shortly before surgery. The source of these receptors is an adult with non-small cell lung cancer.

The chain combines TRBV4-3 with TRBJ1-1; no clear D. The V end lost 0 bases, the J end lost 11 bases, and 16 bases lay between the germline ends. Looked up from germline, CDR1 is LGHNA and CDR2 is YSLEER. This CDR3 region has 14 residues. DNA of the CDR3: TGCGCCAGCAGCCAAGATGTGCTACCCGCGGGGGCTTTCTTT. This translates into CASSQDVLPAGAFF.

J is TRBJ1-3 and V is TRBV18, with 8 positions matching TRBD1. CDR1 is KGHSH and CDR2 is LQKENI in the germline V gene. Trimming at V came to 6 bases and at J to 0 bases, leaving 16 bases not matched to a gene. This CDR3 has 19 residues. Written as DNA, the CDR3 is TGTGCCAGCTCTCGGGTGGCTTTCGGGACAGGCGACTCTGGAAACACCATATATTTT. It encodes CASSRVAFGTGDSGNTIYF. Combining the CDR3 with reference TRBV18 and TRBJ1-3 gives the whole variable domain NAGVMQNPRHLVRRRGQEARLRCSPMKGHSHVYWYRQLPEEGLKFMVYLQKENIIDESGMPKERFSAEFPKEGPSILRIQQVVRGDSAAYFCASSRVAFGTGDSGNTIYFGEGSWLTVV.

The V gene is TRBV7-3, the J gene TRBJ2-2; D is possibly TRBD2 (5 bases). Germline V lookup: CDR1 SGHTA, CDR2 FQGTGA. Trimming removed 5 bases from V and 0 bases from J, with 10 bases in between. The CDR3 is 15 amino acids. The chain's CDR3 is CASSLPGTNTGELFF. DNA of the CDR3: TGTGCCAGCAGCCTACCGGGAACGAACACCGGGGAGCTGTTTTTT.

The chain is built from TRBV7-9 and TRBJ1-2; D gene ambiguous. Trimming took 1 base from V and 8 from J, leaving 11 bases between them. The length of the CDR3 is 13 residues. CDR1 and CDR2 (germline): SEHNR, FQNEAQ (reference sequence). The CDR3 protein is CASSLGKEGGYTF. CDR3 sequence (DNA): TGTGCCAGCAGCTTAGGCAAGGAGGGCGGCTACACCTTC.

V gene TRBV19 combines with J gene TRBJ1-4; no definite D call. Germline CDR1 and CDR2: LNHDA and SQIVND (reference sequence). The V gene lost 3 bases and the J gene lost 0 bases, with 5 bases spanning the gap. The CDR3 is made up of 14 amino acids. In DNA, the CDR3 is TGTGCCAGTAGTATGACAACAACTAATGAAAAACTGTTTTTT. Protein: CASSMTTTNEKLFF.

V and J are TRBV27 and TRBJ2-5; the D is unclear. With 2 bases removed from V and 9 bases from J, the gap between germline ends came to 10 bases. Germline CDR1 MNHEY, CDR2 SMNVEV (reference sequence). This CDR3 has 12 residues. The CDR3 region is CASSLPGGAQYF. The CDR3 DNA reads TGTGCCAGCAGTTTACCGGGTGGGGCCCAGTACTTC.

The chain uses TRBV7-2 and TRBJ2-3; 8 nucleotides agree with TRBD1. The V and J ends lost 5 bases and 6 bases, in that order; junction bases with no gene match: 7. Germline-derived CDR1 and CDR2 are SGHTA and FQGNSA. CDR3 length equals 14 residues. Here the CDR3 DNA reads TGTGCCAGCAGCCCCAGGACAGGGTGGGATACGCAGTATTTT. It translates to CASSPRTGWDTQYF.

V is TRBV27 and J is TRBJ2-7, with TRBD2 matching 7 bases. Per germline, CDR1 MNHEY and CDR2 SMNVEV (reference sequence). V trimming: 5 bases; J trimming: 5 bases; junction bases outside the gene matches: 9. CDR3 length: 14 amino acids. CDR3 coding DNA: TGTGCCAGCAGTATTAGGACTAGATACGACGAGCAGTACTTC. Translation: CASSIRTRYDEQYF.

Only one count was recorded for this clone. This chain joins TRBV5-1 and TRBJ2-7, with 7 bases that match TRBD1. From germline, CDR1 is SGHRS and CDR2 YFSETQ. The CDR3 is 15 residues long. V trimming: 4 bases; J trimming: 1 base; junction bases outside the gene matches: 8. DNA of the CDR3: TGCGCCAGCAGCGTAGACAGGGTTCAGTCCTACGAGCAGTACTTC. Translating gives CASSVDRVQSYEQYF.

The genes are TRBV30 and TRBJ2-1; a weak D match, TRBD1 (6 bases). The V gene's germline CDR1 is GTSNPN and CDR2 SVGIG (reference sequence). V lost 0 bases, J lost 5 bases, and 8 bases lay in between. CDR3 length: 13 amino acids. The CDR3 region is CAWSVYRDNEQFF. CDR3 sequence (DNA): TGTGCCTGGAGTGTTTACAGGGACAATGAGCAGTTCTTC.

The chain employs TRBV6-1 and TRBJ2-1; 10 bases fit TRBD1. The V gene's germline CDR1 is MNHNS and CDR2 SASEGT. The CDR3 runs to 14 residues. J lost 3 bases, V lost 8 bases, and 4 bases had no gene match. The CDR3 is CASGDRGFYNEQFF. The CDR3 nucleotides read TGTGCCAGCGGGGACAGGGGTTTCTACAATGAGCAGTTCTTC.

This chain links TRBV6-5 with TRBJ2-1; D may be TRBD2 (5 bases). The CDR3 has 14 amino acids. V was pared by 6 bases and J by 0 bases, with 9 bases between. Germline loops: CDR1 MNHEY, CDR2 SVGAGI. This CDR3 is CASSPGLSYNEQFF. DNA of the CDR3: TGTGCCAGCAGCCCCGGACTCTCCTACAATGAGCAGTTCTTC.

The chain joins TRBV30 to TRBJ1-2; 8 bases map to TRBD1. The CDR3 contains 14 residues. V gave up 5 bases and J gave up 5 bases; unmatched junction bases: 10. Germline V CDR1 and CDR2: GTSNPN, SVGIG (reference sequence). CDR3 sequence (DNA): TGTGCCTGGGACCAAGCAGGGGGCGCATATGGCTACACCTTC. It encodes CAWDQAGGAYGYTF.

The chain is built from TRBV4-1 and TRBJ2-7, with 8 bases matching TRBD2. The CDR3 extends over 15 amino acids. CDR1 and CDR2 (germline): MGHRA, YSYEKL. The V and J ends lost 2 bases and 7 bases, in that order; junction bases with no gene match: 10. CDR3 sequence: CASSQLTSEIREQYF. As DNA, the CDR3 is TGCGCCAGCAGCCAACTGACTAGCGAGATACGAGAGCAGTACTTC.

For the CDR3, the DNA is TGTGCCAGCAGCGGGGGCACGGGACAGGGTTTGGGCGAGCAGTACTTC. Protein sequence: CASSGGTGQGLGEQYF. The chain uses TRBV9 and TRBJ2-7; the match to TRBD1 covers 9 bases. Per the germline V gene, CDR1 is SGDLS and CDR2 is YYNGEE. The CDR3 length is 16 residues. V trimming: 3 bases; J trimming: 6 bases; junction bases outside the gene matches: 13.

This chain connects TRBV11-3 to TRBJ2-1; 11 nucleotides match TRBD2. This CDR3 spans 16 amino acids. The germline V gene has CDR1 SGHNT and CDR2 YENEEA. V lost 4 bases and J lost 4; bases outside the gene matches: 6. The CDR3 nucleotides read TGTGCCAGCAGCTCAAGAACTAGCGGGAGTTACAATGAGCAGTTCTTC. It is translated as CASSSRTSGSYNEQFF. Looking up the rest from reference TRBV11-3 and TRBJ2-1 gives the full variable domain: EAGVVQSPRYKIIEKKQPVAFWCNPISGHNTLYWYLQNLGQGPELLIRYENEEAVDDSQLPKDRFSAERLKGVDSTLKIQPAELGDSAVYLCASSSRTSGSYNEQFFGPGTRLTVL.

The V gene is TRBV9, the J gene TRBJ2-2; tentative D call: TRBD1 (7 bases). V was clipped by 3 bases and J by 6 bases, with 21 bases between them. Germline values: CDR1 SGDLS, CDR2 YYNGEE. The CDR3 runs 17 residues. The CDR3 sequence is CASSAWPGGFRAGELFF. CDR3 DNA: TGTGCCAGCAGCGCGTGGCCAGGGGGGTTTAGGGCCGGGGAGCTGTTTTTT.

The V call is TRBV30, the J call TRBJ1-2, with TRBD1 identical over 9 bases. The CDR3 runs to 15 residues. The ends lost 5 bases at V and 2 bases at J; junction bases unmatched: 9. The germline CDR1 and CDR2 sequences are GTSNPN and SVGIG (reference sequence). The CDR3 region has the DNA TGTGCCTGGGACGCCGGGACAGGGACCAACTATGGCTACACCTTC. Residues: CAWDAGTGTNYGYTF.

For the CDR3, the DNA is TGTGCCAGCAGTGACTTTCCAGCTATGGTCCACGAGCAGTACTTC. This gives the protein CASSDFPAMVHEQYF. The chain recombines TRBV6-4 with TRBJ2-7; D gene unclear. Germline V CDR1 and CDR2: MRHNA, SNTAGT. V lost 1 base, J lost 5 bases, and 15 bases lay in between. There are 15 residues in the CDR3.

This chain links TRBV28 with TRBJ2-1, with 9 bases matching TRBD2. The germline gives CDR1 MDHEN, CDR2 SYDVKM. The CDR3 loop spans 12 amino acids. V shed 8 bases and J 4 bases; nucleotides not matched to a gene: 0. The DNA of the CDR3 is TGTGCCAGCGCGGGGGGGTACAATGAGCAGTTCTTC. Translation gives CASAGGYNEQFF.

This clone was detected only once. This chain links TRBV27 with TRBJ1-4; 7 nucleotides agree with TRBD1. This CDR3 has 13 residues. Trimming removed 8 bases from V and 3 bases from J; junction bases left unmatched: 3. Germline V gives CDR1 MNHEY, CDR2 SMNVEV (reference sequence). CDR3 nucleotide sequence: TGTGCCAGCGCGACAGGGTCTAATGAAAAACTGTTTTTT. Residues: CASATGSNEKLFF. The full variable domain, completed using reference TRBV27 and TRBJ1-4, is EAQVTQNPRYLITVTGKKLTVTCSQNMNHEYMSWYRQDPGLGLRQIYYSMNVEVTDKGDVPEGYKVSRKEKRNFPLILESPSPNQTSLYFCASATGSNEKLFFGSGTQLSVL.

This clone was counted a few times. The rearrangement uses TRBV6-5 and TRBJ2-1; 8 nucleotides agree with TRBD1. CDR1 MNHEY and CDR2 SVGAGI come from the germline V gene. V dropped 5 bases and J dropped 4; count of bases not matched to a gene: 7. This CDR3 comprises 15 residues. As DNA, the CDR3 is TGTGCCAGCAGTATACCGGGACAGGAGTACAATGAGCAGTTCTTC. It is translated as CASSIPGQEYNEQFF.

V and J are TRBV30 and TRBJ2-3, with D possibly being TRBD1 or TRBD2 (5 bases each). Trimming removed 5 bases from V and 5 bases from J, with 17 bases in between. The V gene's germline CDR1 is GTSNPN and CDR2 SVGIG (reference sequence). The CDR3 consists of 14 residues. For the CDR3, the DNA is TGTGCCTGGGGGCCGAGGGGTCTACAAGATACGCAGTATTTT. This codes for CAWGPRGLQDTQYF.

The chain recombines TRBV6-1 with TRBJ2-5, with D perhaps TRBD2 (6 bases). The CDR3 is 15 amino acids. Between the trimmed V and J ends, which lost 1 base and 0 bases, there was a span of 9 bases. In germline, CDR1 is MNHNS, CDR2 SASEGT. CDR3 amino acids: CASSEGGTNQETQYF. The CDR3 nucleotides read TGTGCCAGCAGTGAAGGCGGGACGAACCAAGAGACCCAGTACTTC.

The rearrangement uses TRBV10-3 and TRBJ2-7, with 10 bases identical to TRBD1. Germline values: CDR1 ENHRY, CDR2 SYGVKD. V lost 4 bases and J lost 2; bases outside the gene matches: 5. The CDR3 totals 15 residues. The CDR3 DNA reads as TGTGCCATCAGTGGTACCGGGACAGGGGCCTACGAGCAGTACTTC. Its translation is CAISGTGTGAYEQYF.

V and J are TRBV4-3 and TRBJ2-1; D assignment may be TRBD1 or TRBD2 (5 bases each). V was shortened by 0 bases and J by 8 bases, with 14 bases between the two germline ends. Germline CDR1 is LGHNA and CDR2 is YSLEER. The CDR3 has 15 amino acids. The DNA of the CDR3 is TGCGCCAGCAGCCAAGATGGGTACAGAGGGGATGAGCAGTTCTTC. Translated, it gives CASSQDGYRGDEQFF.

This rearrangement joins TRBV29-1 to TRBJ2-7, with a possible D match to TRBD2 (6 bases). This CDR3 contains 15 residues. CDR1 is SQVTM and CDR2 is ANQGSEA in the germline V gene. V lost 4 bases and J 8 bases, leaving 24 bases between the germline ends. CDR3 protein: CSVAGTTSTTGQQYF. For the CDR3, the DNA is TGCAGCGTTGCGGGGACGACTAGTACAACGGGCCAGCAGTACTTC.

The chain recombines TRBV4-1 with TRBJ1-2; 10 bases match TRBD1. Looked up from germline, CDR1 is MGHRA and CDR2 is YSYEKL. CDR3 length: 15 residues. Germline trimming cut 4 bases from V and 8 bases from J; bases unmatched to any gene: 10. The CDR3 loop is CASSLMGTGAEGYTF. The CDR3 DNA reads as TGCGCCAGCAGCCTCATGGGGACAGGGGCAGAAGGCTACACCTTC.

The genes are TRBV7-6 and TRBJ2-2; possibly TRBD1 or TRBD2 for D (6 bases each). The CDR3 extends over 18 amino acids. Germline-derived CDR1 and CDR2 are SGHVS and FNYEAQ. V dropped 3 bases and J dropped 1 base, with 18 bases sitting between them. CDR3 amino acids: CASSFGSAGTLNTGELFF. The CDR3 DNA reads as TGTGCCAGCAGCTTCGGGAGCGCCGGGACACTGAACACCGGGGAGCTGTTTTTT.

CDR3 sequence: CASSLLEGSGTDTQYF. In nucleotides, the CDR3 is TGTGCCAGCAGCCTGTTGGAGGGGTCTGGCACAGATACGCAGTATTTT. The chain carries TRBV11-2 and TRBJ2-3, with D possibly TRBD2 on 6 matching bases. Trimming pared 5 bases from V and 1 base from J, leaving 16 bases between. Germline CDR1 is SGHAT and CDR2 is FQNNGV. The CDR3 is made up of 16 amino acids.

The rearrangement uses TRBV19 and TRBJ2-7, with D possibly being TRBD1 (7 bases). In germline, CDR1 is LNHDA, CDR2 SQIVND (reference sequence). Trimming pared 5 bases from V and 5 bases from J, leaving 13 bases between. The CDR3 is made up of 13 amino acids. CDR3 loop: CASSRDREDEQYF. In DNA form, the CDR3 reads TGTGCCAGTAGTCGTGACAGGGAGGACGAGCAGTACTTC.

The genes are TRBV27 and TRBJ1-2, with 10 bases fitting TRBD1. Germline CDR1 MNHEY, CDR2 SMNVEV (reference sequence). CDR3 length: 16 amino acids. V trimming: 5 bases; J trimming: 2 bases; junction bases outside the gene matches: 8. For the CDR3, the DNA is TGTGCCAGCAGTCCCCTTGACAGGGGGCAGAACTATGGCTACACCTTC. Translated, it gives CASSPLDRGQNYGYTF.